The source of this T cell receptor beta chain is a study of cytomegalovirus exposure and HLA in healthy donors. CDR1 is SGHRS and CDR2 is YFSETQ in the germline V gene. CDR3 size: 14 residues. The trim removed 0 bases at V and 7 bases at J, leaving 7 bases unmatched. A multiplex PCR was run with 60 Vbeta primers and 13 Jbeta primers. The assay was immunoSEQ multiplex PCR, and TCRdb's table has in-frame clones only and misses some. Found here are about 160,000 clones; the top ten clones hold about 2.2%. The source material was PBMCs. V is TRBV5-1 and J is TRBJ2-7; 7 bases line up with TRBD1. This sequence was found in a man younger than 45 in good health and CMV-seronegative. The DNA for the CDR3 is TGCGCCAGCAGCTTGGCACAGGGGAGTCAGGAGCAGTACTTC. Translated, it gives CASSLAQGSQEQYF. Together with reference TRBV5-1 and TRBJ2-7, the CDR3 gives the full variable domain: KAGVTQTPRYLIKTRGQQVTLSCSPISGHRSVSWYQQTPGQGLQFLFEYFSETQRNKGNFPGRFSGRQFSNSRSEMNVSTLELGDSALYLCASSLAQGSQEQYFGPGTRLTVT.